This is a list of T cell receptor beta chains from one sample in a study of radiotherapy plus CTLA-4 blockade in lung cancer. Here immunoSEQ multiplex PCR was the method, and the copy in TCRdb shows in-frame clones only, minus some. Here the sample spans 55,000 to 65,000 clones, approximately 79% being singletons. The material was peripheral blood, obtained from a patient treated with radiotherapy plus ipilimumab. Receptors originate from a human donor with non-small cell lung cancer who had a complete response to radiotherapy plus ipilimumab. Both conserved end residues are part of each CDR3. D genes are given only for firm matches. Size is omitted from some rows. Given values are once, few, many or a class for expanded clones.

>.|TRBD2|TRBV7-2|TRBJ2-7
CASSSTAGGPYEQYF
TGTGCCAGCAGCTCGACAGCGGGAGGGCCCTACGAGCAGTACTTC
>.|.|TRBV6-5|TRBJ1-6
CASSYDTKKVPLHF
TGTGCCAGCAGTTACGACACCAAGAAAGTCCCCCTCCACTTT
>.|.|TRBV19|TRBJ2-3
CATQAPAGVHNCTDTQYF
TGTGCCACCCAGGCCCCCGCAGGGGTCCATAATTGCACAGATACGCAGTATTTT
>.|.|TRBV14|TRBJ2-7
CASSQRRSYEQYF
TGTGCCAGCAGCCAAAGGAGATCCTACGAGCAGTACTTC
>medium-sized|.|TRBV5-1|TRBJ1-3
CASSFESSGNTIYF
TGCGCCAGCAGCTTCGAGAGCTCTGGAAACACCATATATTTT
>.|.|TRBV10-3|TRBJ2-3
CAISRGPGDTQYF
TGTGCCATCAGTAGAGGGCCGGGCGATACGCAGTATTTT
>.|TRBD1|TRBV9|TRBJ2-2
CASSVDGQVRGTGELFF
TGTGCCAGCAGCGTAGACGGACAGGTCAGGGGGACCGGGGAGCTGTTTTTT
>once|TRBD1|TRBV5-1|TRBJ2-3
CASSSTGATSADTQYF
TGCGCCAGCAGCTCGACAGGGGCAACAAGCGCAGATACGCAGTATTTT
>.|TRBD1|TRBV7-9|TRBJ1-1
CASSPSSGTGLTEAFF
TGTGCCAGCAGCCCCAGCTCCGGGACAGGGCTCACTGAAGCTTTCTTT
>once|TRBD1|TRBV6-1|TRBJ2-7
CASSELKNRGMTYEQYF
TGTGCCAGCAGTGAACTCAAAAACAGGGGGATGACCTACGAGCAGTACTTC
>.|TRBD2|TRBV9|TRBJ2-1
CASSSGLAGRSYNEQFF
TGTGCCAGCAGCTCGGGACTAGCGGGACGATCCTACAATGAGCAGTTCTTC
>.|.|TRBV6-5|TRBJ1-2
CASSQTNYGYTF
TGTGCCAGCAGTCAAACTAACTATGGCTACACCTTC
>.|.|TRBV11-2|TRBJ1-2
CASSLVQGLDYTF
TGTGCCAGCAGCTTAGTACAGGGTTTGGACTACACCTTC
>.|.|TRBV11-2|TRBJ1-1
CASSLFTLASGAFF
TGTGCCAGCAGCTTGTTTACTCTCGCCTCGGGAGCTTTCTTT
>.|TRBD2|TRBV7-9|TRBJ2-7
CASSLGSGRPPYEQYF
TGTGCCAGCAGCTTAGGTAGCGGGAGACCCCCCTACGAGCAGTACTTC
>.|.|TRBV30|TRBJ2-3
CAWSGWRATDTQYF
TGTGCCTGGAGTGGATGGAGGGCCACAGATACGCAGTATTTT
>.|.|TRBV7-2|TRBJ2-1
CASSLSDSSYNEQFF
TGTGCCAGCAGCCTCAGCGACAGCTCCTACAATGAGCAGTTCTTC
>.|TRBD2|TRBV6-5|TRBJ2-7
CASKSGSSYEQYF
TGTGCCAGCAAAAGCGGGAGCTCCTACGAGCAGTACTTC